This T cell receptor (beta chain) is from a study of shared clonotypes between healthy human individuals. Caucasian adults residing in Nashville, Tennessee made up all the donors. This was a deep-level run. Replicate PCRs from sorted subsets contained about 200 ng DNA, which is some 32,000 T cell genomes. Repertoires were generated with immunoSEQ multiplex PCR, while TCRdb's copy carries only in-frame clones and drops some. The sample has a few million clones, around 92% seen once. General study results and limits: Memory subsets generally showed smaller estimated richness than naive subsets did.

Comments on this clone: Its antigen remains unidentified.

Germline CDR1 is SGHTA and CDR2 is FQGTGA. Trimming took 1 base from V and 6 from J; bases not matched to a gene: 6. The CDR3 runs 16 residues. The source is a man aged 18 to 30 in good health. Some clones in this sample may be carry-over from other donors' samples. J is TRBJ2-2 and V is TRBV7-3; 9 bases fit TRBD1. The sequencing input was naive CD4+ T cells from PBMCs. Documented subset: CD45RA+ positively selected. The CDR3 here is CASSLIGQGLSGELFF. For the CDR3, the DNA is TGTGCCAGCAGCTTAATTGGACAGGGGCTATCCGGGGAGCTGTTTTTT.